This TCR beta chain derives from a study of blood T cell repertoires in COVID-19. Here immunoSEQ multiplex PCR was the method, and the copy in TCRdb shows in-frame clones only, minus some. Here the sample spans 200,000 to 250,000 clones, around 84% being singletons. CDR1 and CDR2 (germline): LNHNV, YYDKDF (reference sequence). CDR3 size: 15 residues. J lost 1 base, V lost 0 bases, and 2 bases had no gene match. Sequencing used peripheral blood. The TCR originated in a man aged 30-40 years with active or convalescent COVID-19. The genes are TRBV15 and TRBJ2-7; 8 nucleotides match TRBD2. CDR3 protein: CATSRDREGSYEQYF. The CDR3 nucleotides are TGTGCCACCAGCAGAGATCGGGAGGGTTCCTACGAGCAGTACTTC. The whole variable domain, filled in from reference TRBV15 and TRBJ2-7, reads DAMVIQNPRYQVTQFGKPVTLSCSQTLNHNVMYWYQQKSSQAPKLLFHYYDKDFNNEADTPDNFQSRRPNTSFCFLDIRSPGLGDTAMYLCATSRDREGSYEQYFGPGTRLTVT.